What follows are 27 T cell receptor beta chains derived from one specimen sequenced in a study of blood T cells in healthy people across ages (dated by TCRdb to between 2015 and 2016). The library was generated by 5' RACE. Data came from an Illumina HiSeq 2500. A second roughly 6 to 11 cycle PCR used a sample-barcoded 5' primer and a J-beta primer mix. TCRdb reanalyzed the raw reads on its own, using fastp at Q25 for trimming and MiXCR for clone calling, and kept in-frame beta chains. All rows with the same CDR3 protein become a single entry with the most common DNA and genes. The sample contains about 780,000 distinct CDR3 sequences, 20% to 30% of them found a single time. The top ten hold 3% of the sample. The data were also submitted as part of a second study, on T cells of mothers and their children.

Source material: blood. Receptor source: a boy under 18 in good health.

This clonotype was picked up a small number of times. The genes are TRBV15 and TRBJ2-4, with 9 positions matching TRBD2. The CDR3 consists of 19 residues. V dropped 0 bases and J dropped 2; count of bases not matched to a gene: 11. CDR1 is LNHNV, CDR2 YYDKDF, per germline (reference sequence). The CDR3 bases are TGTGCCACCAGCAGAGATTTGGGGCTAGCGGGGTTAACCAAAAACATTCAGTACTTC. It encodes CATSRDLGLAGLTKNIQYF.

This clonotype has a handful of counts. The chain has TRBV7-6 and TRBJ2-5; 15 bases agree with TRBD2. The tail of the sequence fits TRBJ2-1 better, so the J call may be wrong. Per germline, CDR1 SGHVS and CDR2 FNYEAQ. The CDR3 length is 16 residues. The CDR3: CASSSRTSGGAGEQFF. The CDR3 DNA reads TGTGCCAGCAGCTCCCGGACTAGCGGGGGGGCCGGGGAGCAGTTCTTC.

This clonotype showed up just a few times. The J gene is TRBJ1-2, the V gene TRBV6-1; 7 bases agree with TRBD1. The CDR3 has 15 amino acids. Germline assignment: CDR1 MNHNS and CDR2 SASEGT. The junction had 12 bases not matched to a gene; V was cut back by 6 bases and J by 5 bases. DNA for the CDR3: TGTGCCAGCAGGGCTGGGGGTGACAGGGCGTATGGCTACACCTTC. Translation gives CASRAGGDRAYGYTF.

This clonotype was seen only once. This chain uses TRBV6-5 with TRBJ2-7, with D possibly being TRBD1 or TRBD2 (5 bases each). With the DNA end fitting TRBJ2-1 better, the J assignment may be wrong. Germline V gene data show CDR1 as MNHEY and CDR2 as SVGAGI. The CDR3 covers 12 residues. CDR3 nucleotides: TGTGCCGCAGGGCGGGTCTTGTCTGAGCAGTTCTTC. This gives the protein CAAGRVLSEQFF.

The V and J genes are TRBV18 and TRBJ2-5; 13 bases map to TRBD2. The J call may be faulty, since TRBJ2-1 better matches the DNA end. Germline CDR1 and CDR2: KGHSH and LQKENI. This CDR3 contains 16 residues. CDR3: CASSLMGLAGRNEQFF. The DNA for the CDR3 is TGTGCCAGCTCACTAATGGGACTAGCGGGGAGGAATGAGCAGTTCTTC.

V is TRBV30 and J is TRBJ1-5; TRBD1 agrees at 10 bases. With V trimmed by 3 bases and J by 4 bases, 9 bases remained unmatched. CDR1 and CDR2 from the germline V gene are GTSNPN and SVGIG (reference sequence). The CDR3 covers 16 residues. The CDR3: CAWSRRPGQGNQPQHF. CDR3 in DNA: TGTGCCTGGAGCCGCCGGCCGGGACAGGGGAATCAGCCCCAGCATTTT.

The V call is TRBV12-5, the J call TRBJ1-2, with a tentative D call TRBD1 (5 bases). Trimming removed 6 bases at V and 7 bases at J, with 9 bases between. The CDR3 loop spans 11 amino acids. Germline CDR1 and CDR2: LGHNT and FRNRAP. The CDR3 DNA is TGTGCTAGTGGGCCTGGGGGTGGCTACACCTTC. Protein sequence: CASGPGGGYTF.

This clonotype has more than one count but fewer than ten. One end of the junction fails to match germline, which may point to a read error. The CDR3 here is CASSQTEAPIQETRYF. DNA of the CDR3: TGTGCCAGCAGCCAAACAGAAGCGCCCATCCAAGAGACCCGGTACTTC. The V and J genes are TRBV12-3 or TRBV12-4 and TRBJ2-5; D gene uncertain. CDR3 size: 16 residues.

This chain links TRBV20-1 with TRBJ2-4; the D is unclear. The V gene lost 3 bases and the J gene lost 1 base, with 16 bases spanning the gap. The CDR3 loop spans 16 amino acids. The germline CDR1 and CDR2 sequences are DFQATT and SNEGSKA (reference sequence). For the CDR3, the DNA is TGCAGTGCTAGTGCGCGGAGTCTTAAGGCCAAAAACATTCAGTACTTC. This codes for CSASARSLKAKNIQYF.

The J gene is TRBJ2-7, the V gene TRBV6-5; 9 bases fit TRBD1. Germline CDR1 MNHEY, CDR2 SVGAGI. The CDR3 runs to 14 residues. The ends lost 5 bases at V and 3 bases at J; junction bases unmatched: 5. The CDR3 bases are TGTGCCAGCAGTCGGGACAGGGAACACTACGAGCAGTACTTC. As protein: CASSRDREHYEQYF.

The V call is TRBV5-5, the J call TRBJ2-4, with D perhaps assigned TRBD1 or TRBD2 (5 bases each). Between the trimmed V and J ends, which lost 2 bases and 2 bases, there was a span of 8 bases. Germline V gene data show CDR1 as SGHKS and CDR2 as YYEKEE (reference sequence). There are 14 residues in the CDR3. The CDR3 is CASSLGEPKNIQYF. As DNA, the CDR3 is TGTGCCAGCAGCTTAGGGGAGCCCAAAAACATTCAGTACTTC.

This chain joins TRBV27 and TRBJ2-5; 8 bases fit TRBD2. Trimming cost V 4 bases and J 4 bases; bases outside gene matches: 5. The V gene's germline CDR1 is MNHEY and CDR2 SMNVEV (reference sequence). The CDR3 spans 14 residues. CDR3 coding DNA: TGTGCCAGCAGTTCCCGTCGGGGGGGAGAGACCCAGTACTTC. Its translation: CASSSRRGGETQYF.

This clonotype was seen more than once but under ten times. The rearrangement uses TRBV5-1 and TRBJ2-1; possibly TRBD1 for D (6 bases). This CDR3 comprises 14 residues. Trimming shortened V by 0 bases and J by 8 bases, and 12 bases separated the two germline ends. CDR1 is SGHRS and CDR2 is YFSETQ in the germline V gene. The CDR3 is CASSLGDNPDEQFF. The CDR3 nucleotides read TGCGCCAGCAGCTTGGGGGACAACCCCGATGAGCAGTTCTTC.

CDR3 sequence: CASSGWAGRETQYF. The CDR3 DNA sequence: TGTGCCAGCAGTGGATGGGCGGGGAGAGAGACCCAGTACTTC. The chain links TRBV2 to TRBJ2-5; D may be TRBD2 (6 bases). The CDR3 length is 14 residues. Germline values: CDR1 SNHLY, CDR2 FYNNEI. Trimming pared 4 bases from V and 4 bases from J, leaving 13 bases between.

The rearrangement joins TRBV11-2 to TRBJ2-5; TRBD2 aligns across 14 bases. There are 18 residues in the CDR3. Germline V lookup: CDR1 SGHAT, CDR2 FQNNGV. With 4 bases clipped from V and 3 bases from J, the junction kept 10 bases outside the gene matches. CDR3 amino acids: CASSSVGLAGALEETQYF. As DNA, the CDR3 is TGTGCCAGCAGCTCCGTGGGACTAGCGGGGGCCTTAGAAGAGACCCAGTACTTC.

This clonotype has only a few counts. The V and J genes are TRBV13 and TRBJ1-4, with D perhaps matching TRBD1 (5 bases). V was cut by 6 bases and J by 8 bases, with 13 bases left in between. This CDR3 comprises 13 residues. Germline-derived CDR1 and CDR2 are PRHDT and FYEKMQ (reference sequence). The DNA of the CDR3 is TGTGCCAGCAGACGAGGGGAGTTCGAAAAACTGTTTTTT. Encoded protein: CASRRGEFEKLFF.

The rearrangement links TRBV9 to TRBJ2-5; D perhaps matches TRBD2 (7 bases). V was cut by 0 bases and J by 5 bases, with 11 bases left in between. This CDR3 is built from 14 residues. From germline, CDR1 is SGDLS and CDR2 YYNGEE. The CDR3 here is CASSVEGGEETQYF. The CDR3 DNA sequence: TGTGCCAGCAGCGTAGAAGGGGGGGAGGAGACCCAGTACTTC.

A single count supports this clonotype. This rearrangement joins TRBV12-3 or TRBV12-4 to TRBJ1-2; possible D gene TRBD1, 5 bases. The CDR3 is 13 amino acids. V lost 6 bases and J 4 bases, leaving 12 bases between the germline ends. The CDR3 DNA sequence: TGTGCCAGCAGCCTCAGGGCCTTCTATGGCTACACCTTC. Translating it yields CASSLRAFYGYTF.

The V gene is TRBV5-1, the J gene TRBJ2-5; perhaps TRBD1 as D (6 bases). In germline, CDR1 is SGHRS, CDR2 YFSETQ. Trimming stripped 6 bases from V and 4 bases from J, with 13 bases between. The CDR3 covers 13 residues. The CDR3 spells CASTTGRGETQYF. CDR3 sequence (DNA): TGCGCCAGCACGACAGGCCGAGGAGAGACCCAGTACTTC.

The CDR3 loop reads CASSSLGQAPREQYF. The DNA of the CDR3 is TGTGCCAGCAGTTCACTGGGACAGGCCCCCCGCGAGCAGTACTTC. The rearrangement uses TRBV28 and TRBJ2-7, with TRBD1 matching 8 bases. Germline CDR1 MDHEN, CDR2 SYDVKM. J was trimmed by 6 bases and V by 4 bases; bases with no gene match: 11. The CDR3 length is 15 residues.

This clonotype was observed a few times. V gene TRBV12-3 or TRBV12-4 combines with J gene TRBJ2-1; 7 positions agree with TRBD1. CDR3 length: 14 residues. J lost 2 bases, V lost 6 bases, and 4 bases had no gene match. The DNA for the CDR3 is TGTGCCAGCAGGGGGGACAGTACCTACAATGAGCAGTTCTTC. This gives the protein CASRGDSTYNEQFF.

This clonotype was seen a handful of times. The V call is TRBV4-1, the J call TRBJ1-1, with D possibly matching TRBD1 (5 bases). The CDR3 is 15 residues long. CDR1 and CDR2 from the germline V gene are MGHRA and YSYEKL. The germline V and J ends were trimmed by 5 bases and 0 bases, with 13 bases remaining between them. The CDR3 sequence: CASSSKGTVNTEAFF. The CDR3 region has the DNA TGCGCCAGCAGCTCAAAGGGGACGGTGAACACTGAAGCTTTCTTT.

This clonotype has just a few counts. The DNA of the CDR3 is TGTGCCAGCAGCCACCGTGCCTACTCTGGAAACACCATATATTTT. Its translation is CASSHRAYSGNTIYF. The chain links TRBV6-5 to TRBJ1-3; no clear D. Between the trimmed V and J ends, which lost 6 bases and 0 bases, there was a span of 12 bases. CDR3 length: 15 amino acids. Germline CDR1 MNHEY, CDR2 SVGAGI.

This clonotype was observed a few times. This rearrangement joins TRBV7-9 to TRBJ2-3; D is possibly TRBD2 (5 bases). The CDR3 loop spans 16 amino acids. V was shortened by 5 bases and J by 2 bases, with 17 bases between the two germline ends. Germline CDR1 reads SEHNR; CDR2 reads FQNEAQ (reference sequence). CDR3 loop: CASSRKGAWDTDTQYF. The DNA for the CDR3 is TGTGCCAGCAGCCGGAAGGGAGCGTGGGACACAGATACGCAGTATTTT.

In this sample, this clonotype turned up a few times. The chain has TRBV29-1 and TRBJ2-7, with D tentatively TRBD2 (5 bases). Germline CDR1 is SQVTM and CDR2 is ANQGSEA. Trimming left V 6 bases short and J 7 bases short, with 25 bases between. CDR3 length equals 15 residues. CDR3 DNA: TGCAGCGTCGGTGGGTCAGGTCGGGGTATGGGGGAGCAGTACTTC. Its translation: CSVGGSGRGMGEQYF.

Points on this clonotype: An end of the junction differs from the germline gene, which may be a read error. The chain carries TRBV20-1 and TRBJ2-5; 12 nucleotides match TRBD1. The CDR3 runs to 14 residues. Germline V gives CDR1 DFQATT, CDR2 SNEGSKA (reference sequence). The CDR3 sequence is CGARGTGGAETQYF. Written as DNA, the CDR3 is TGCGGTGCTAGAGGGACAGGGGGCGCGGAGACCCAGTACTTC.

This clonotype has more than one count but fewer than ten. The chain carries TRBV14 and TRBJ2-3; 8 bases match TRBD2. Germline-derived CDR1 and CDR2 are SGHDN and FVKESK. Trimming removed 8 bases from V and 1 base from J; junction bases left unmatched: 14. The CDR3 consists of 17 residues. The CDR3 DNA is TGTGCCAGCCCCGTCGCGGGGGGCCTTTCCGGCACAGATACGCAGTATTTT. As protein: CASPVAGGLSGTDTQYF.